The 23 T cell receptor beta chains presented below share a single source sample, sequenced in a study of T cell clonality in common variable immunodeficiency. Profiling relied on immunoSEQ multiplex PCR, and the TCRdb table lists in-frame clones only, not all of them. This table holds 40,000 to 55,000 clones with no singletons; the top ten claim about 10%. Material for sequencing was peripheral blood mononuclear cells. The receptor set was obtained from a person aged 18 to 75 in good health.

This clone was seen repeatedly, ten times or more. The missing CDR3 end, 3 residues past where the read stops, is filled in from the germline J gene. The chain is built from TRBV18 and TRBJ2-5; possible D gene TRBD2, 7 bases. Germline V gene data show CDR1 as KGHSH and CDR2 as LQKENI. This CDR3 is 17 amino acids long. V was pared by 0 bases and J by 5 bases, with 19 bases between. The sequenced CDR3 bases are TGTGCCAGCTCACCACCGGGGGGGCGCGCCTCCAGGGAGACC. As protein: CASSPPGGRASRET. In full, the CDR3 reads CASSPPGGRASRETQYF.

This clone showed up many times. The read terminates 3 residues ahead of where the CDR3 ends, so the germline J gene completes it. This chain links TRBV20-1 with TRBJ2-3; the match to TRBD1 covers 9 bases. The CDR3 covers 13 residues. CDR1 and CDR2 from the germline V gene are DFQATT and SNEGSKA (reference sequence). Incomplete CDR3 DNA: TGCAGTTCCGACAGGGGGTTAATCGATGCG. Its protein product is CSSDRGLIDA. The whole CDR3 sequence is CSSDRGLIDAQYF.

This clone was picked up many times. The read stops 3 residues short of the end of the CDR3; the missing end is completed from the germline J gene. The chain employs TRBV2 and TRBJ1-1, with 8 bases identical to TRBD1. This CDR3 contains 17 residues. The V gene end was trimmed by 3 bases and the J gene end by 2 bases; junction bases not matched to a gene: 11. CDR1 and CDR2 from the germline V gene are SNHLY and FYNNEI. Here the CDR3 reads CASSDTRQGPLNTEAFF. CDR3 DNA, as far as it was read: TGTGCCAGCAGTGATACTAGACAGGGGCCGCTTAACACTGAA.

This clone came up many times. Coverage ceases 3 residues before the CDR3 finishes, and the germline J gene fills in the end. The V and J genes are TRBV10-1 and TRBJ2-1; 8 positions agree with TRBD2. This CDR3 contains 16 residues. CDR1 WNHNN and CDR2 SYGVQD come from the germline V gene (reference sequence). With 2 bases clipped from V and 8 bases from J, the junction kept 11 bases outside the gene matches. The CDR3 is CASSEEVSGRFHEQFF. CDR3 bases read: TGCGCCAGCAGTGAGGAGGTGAGCGGGAGATTCCATGAG.

The table lists this clone with many counts. The CDR3 end lies 3 residues beyond the end of the read and is filled in from the germline J gene. The rearrangement links TRBV29-1 to TRBJ2-5; D might be TRBD1 (5 bases). The V end was cut by 4 bases, the J end by 2 bases, with 8 bases between. Looked up from germline, CDR1 is SQVTM and CDR2 is ANQGSEA. This CDR3 contains 12 residues. This CDR3 is CSVGRAQETQYF. The CDR3 DNA, read in part, is TGCAGCGTTGGCAGGGCGCAAGAGACC.

This clone has ten or more counts. The read comes to an end 3 residues before the CDR3 does, leaving the germline J gene to fill in the end. The rearrangement joins TRBV4-2 to TRBJ2-1; D might be TRBD2 (6 bases). The V gene's germline CDR1 is LGHNA and CDR2 YNFKEQ. This CDR3 is 16 amino acids long. The V and J ends lost 0 bases and 3 bases respectively, with 12 bases between them. The CDR3 loop reads CASSQEIGTVYNEQFF. Incomplete CDR3 DNA: TGTGCCAGCAGCCAAGAGATTGGGACTGTCTACAATGAG.

This clone showed up many times. The read is 3 residues too short to cover the CDR3 end, so that end is filled in from the germline J gene. Other DNA sequences within the sample encode an identical CDR3. The J gene is TRBJ2-2, the V gene TRBV6-1, with D possibly matching TRBD2 (6 bases). Trimming removed 0 bases from V and 5 bases from J, with 10 bases in between. CDR1 MNHNS and CDR2 SASEGT come from the germline V gene. The CDR3 spans 15 residues. CDR3 protein: CASSEATGGTGELFF. CDR3 bases read: TGTGCCAGCAGTGAAGCTACCGGGGGAACCGGGGAG.

There are many counts of this clone. Coverage ceases 3 residues before the CDR3 finishes, and the germline J gene fills in the end. V and J are TRBV19 and TRBJ2-7; a weak D match, TRBD2 (6 bases). V shed 3 bases and J shed 2 bases, with 17 bases lying between them. Germline values: CDR1 LNHDA, CDR2 SQIVND (reference sequence). The length of the CDR3 is 16 residues. The CDR3 loop is CASSIEGTSLPYEQYF. The CDR3 DNA, read in part, is TGTGCCAGTAGTATTGAGGGGACTTCTCTTCCCTACGAG.

This clone showed up many times. The CDR3 goes on 3 residues after the read ends, and that part is filled in from the germline J gene. This chain connects TRBV20-1 to TRBJ1-2; maybe TRBD1 (5 bases). The CDR3 extends over 16 amino acids. The V end was cut by 0 bases, the J end by 3 bases, with 17 bases between. CDR1 DFQATT and CDR2 SNEGSKA come from the germline V gene (reference sequence). The part of the CDR3 DNA that was read is TGCAGTGCTAGAGATATGGGCAGGGTAATTTACTATGGC. Its translation is CSARDMGRVIYYG. The complete CDR3 protein is CSARDMGRVIYYGYTF.

This clone was observed at least ten times. The germline gene is not matched at one end of the junction; a read error may be the cause. The read falls 3 residues short of the CDR3 end, and the missing part is taken from the germline J gene. The chain combines TRBV4-2 with TRBJ1-2, with D perhaps TRBD1 (5 bases). Germline loops: CDR1 LGHNA, CDR2 YNFKEQ. This CDR3 contains 16 residues. The CDR3 DNA, read in part, is TGCGCCAGCAGCCAAGATCGGAACAGGAGGGGCTTTGGC. Translating gives CASSQDRNRRGFG. The CDR3, in full, reads CASSQDRNRRGFGYTF.

This clone was recorded many times. The read falls 3 residues short of the CDR3 end, and the missing part is taken from the germline J gene. This sequence joins TRBV27 and TRBJ2-7, with 9 bases matching TRBD2. The CDR3 consists of 14 residues. J gave up 2 bases and V 10 bases, and 9 bases lay outside the gene matches. The germline gives CDR1 MNHEY, CDR2 SMNVEV (reference sequence). Partial CDR3 DNA: TGTGCCACCCAAGGGGCTAGCGGGACCTACGAG. As protein: CATQGASGTYE. The full CDR3 sequence reads CATQGASGTYEQYF.

There are many counts of this clone. The read gets to within 3 residues of the CDR3 end, and the germline J gene fills in the rest. The chain couples TRBV5-5 to TRBJ1-1, with D possibly matching TRBD1 (5 bases). Trimming left V 6 bases short and J 5 bases short, with 17 bases between. There are 14 residues in the CDR3. Germline values: CDR1 SGHKS, CDR2 YYEKEE (reference sequence). CDR3 protein: CASTVLGGWTEAFF. The covered CDR3 bases are TGTGCCAGCACCGTCTTGGGGGGGTGGACTGAA.

In its sample, this clone was seen a few times. The read finishes 3 residues shy of the CDR3 end, and the germline J gene is used to complete it. This chain connects TRBV4-2 to TRBJ2-5; 8 bases align to TRBD2. Trimming at V came to 0 bases and at J to 4 bases, leaving 7 bases not matched to a gene. Germline V CDR1 and CDR2: LGHNA, YNFKEQ. The CDR3 is 16 residues long. The CDR3: CASSQDSPGGGETQYF. The sequenced part of the CDR3 DNA is TGTGCCAGCAGCCAAGATTCCCCGGGGGGGGGAGAGACC.

This clone was seen only a few times. The read is 3 residues too short to cover the CDR3 end, so that end is filled in from the germline J gene. The chain links TRBV19 to TRBJ2-5; TRBD1 aligns across 7 bases. Germline CDR1 LNHDA, CDR2 SQIVND (reference sequence). This CDR3 has 16 residues. The V and J ends lost 5 bases and 4 bases, in that order; junction bases with no gene match: 13. CDR3 DNA, as far as it was read: TGTGCCAGTAGTGCCCGGGACAGCCCCAGCCGAGAGACC. It specifies CASSARDSPSRET. The entire CDR3 sequence reads CASSARDSPSRETQYF.

Notes on this clone: The read falls 3 residues short of the CDR3 end, and the missing part is taken from the germline J gene. The V gene is TRBV7-2, the J gene TRBJ2-7; D ambiguous. Germline CDR1 and CDR2: SGHTA and FQGNSA. Trimming left V 0 bases short and J 0 bases short, with 12 bases between. The CDR3 runs 16 residues. The CDR3 bases that were read are TGTGCCAGCAGCTTAGCTACTCTGCAGGCCTCCTACGAG. This sequence encodes CASSLATLQASYE. Given in full, the CDR3 is CASSLATLQASYEQYF.

This clone has at least ten counts. The read comes to an end 3 residues before the CDR3 does, leaving the germline J gene to fill in the end. The chain employs TRBV9 and TRBJ1-2, with D perhaps TRBD1 (5 bases). This CDR3 spans 16 amino acids. Germline CDR1 and CDR2: SGDLS and YYNGEE. Trimming took 0 bases from V and 0 from J, leaving 12 bases between them. CDR3 DNA, as far as it was read: TGTGCCAGCAGCGTAGACCAGGGTACCGCTAACTATGGC. It yields the protein CASSVDQGTANYG. The entire CDR3 sequence reads CASSVDQGTANYGYTF.

This clone was found many times. The read halts 3 residues ahead of the CDR3 end, with the missing end drawn from the germline J gene. This sequence joins TRBV7-6 and TRBJ2-3; D is undetermined. From germline, CDR1 is SGHVS and CDR2 FNYEAQ. Trimming took off 1 base at V and 6 bases at J, with 8 bases between the two ends. This CDR3 contains 13 residues. The sequenced CDR3 bases are TGTGCCAGCAGCTTAGACCCAGAGGATACG. It encodes CASSLDPEDT. The whole CDR3 reads CASSLDPEDTQYF. Filled out from reference TRBV7-6 and TRBJ2-3, the complete variable domain reads GAGVSQSPRYKVTKRGQDVALRCDPISGHVSLYWYRQALGQGPEFLTYFNYEAQQDKSGLPNDRFSAERPEGSISTLTIQRTEQRDSAMYRCASSLDPEDTQYFGPGTRLTVL.

This clone was detected many times. The read stops 3 residues short of the end of the CDR3; the missing end is completed from the germline J gene. V usage is TRBV5-6 and J usage is TRBJ2-3, with D possibly matching TRBD2 (7 bases). The CDR3 has 12 amino acids. CDR1 is SGHDT and CDR2 is YYEEEE in the germline V gene. The sequenced part of the CDR3 DNA is TGTGCCAGCAGCCTGGGGGGGCACCCG. Its protein product is CASSLGGHP. Given in full, the CDR3 is CASSLGGHPQYF.

This clone was detected ten times or more. The read finishes 3 residues shy of the CDR3 end, and the germline J gene is used to complete it. This chain uses TRBV13 with TRBJ1-4; D gene ambiguous. Germline CDR1 PRHDT, CDR2 FYEKMQ (reference sequence). This CDR3 contains 13 residues. V gave up 9 bases and J gave up 2 bases, with 10 bases separating them. The DNA read from the CDR3 is TGTGCCAGTTCCTCTTCCACTAATGAAAAA. Its protein is CASSSSTNEK. The entire CDR3 is CASSSSTNEKLFF.

This clone occurred many times. The read falls 3 residues short of the CDR3 end, and the missing part is taken from the germline J gene. This chain uses TRBV5-1 with TRBJ1-1; TRBD1 might be the D (5 bases). Germline lookup yields CDR1 SGHRS and CDR2 YFSETQ. The CDR3 has 17 residues. CDR3 sequence reads: CASSWGTRGQELEEAFF. The CDR3 DNA, read in part, is TGCGCCAGCAGCTGGGGGACGCGGGGCCAGGAATTAGAAGAA.

This clone was seen repeatedly, ten times or more. One end of the junction is discordant with germline, which a read error may explain. Sequencing ends 3 residues short of the CDR3 end; the germline J gene provides the rest. The chain carries TRBV4-2 and TRBJ2-7, with 7 nucleotides matching TRBD1. From germline, CDR1 is LGHNA and CDR2 YNFKEQ. CDR3 length: 15 residues. The DNA read from the CDR3 is TGCGCCAGCAGCCAAGATGGGGACAGCTCCTACGAG. This gives the protein CASSQDGDSSYE. The entire CDR3 protein reads CASSQDGDSSYEQYF.

This clone was found many times. The covered CDR3 bases are TGCAGTGCTAGAGATTTAGGAAAGAGGGCCGGCGAG. Its protein is CSARDLGKRAGE. The CDR3 in full is CSARDLGKRAGEQYF. The chain is built from TRBV20-1 and TRBJ2-7; TRBD2 is a possible D gene (5 bases). The sequence runs out 3 residues before the end of the CDR3; the remainder is reconstructed from the germline J gene. This CDR3 comprises 15 residues. In germline, CDR1 is DFQATT, CDR2 SNEGSKA (reference sequence). V was pared by 0 bases and J by 6 bases, with 18 bases between.

A word on this clone: The read ends 3 residues early relative to the CDR3; the germline J gene fills the gap. The chain links TRBV18 to TRBJ2-5; 8 nucleotides agree with TRBD1. CDR3 size: 16 residues. Germline CDR1 is KGHSH and CDR2 is LQKENI. J gave up 4 bases and V 3 bases, and 10 bases lay outside the gene matches. CDR3 region: CASSPPLGQGRETQYF. The CDR3 bases that were read are TGTGCCAGCTCACCGCCACTCGGACAGGGTCGAGAGACC. Drawing the rest from reference TRBV18 and TRBJ2-5, the complete variable domain is NAGVMQNPRHLVRRRGQEARLRCSPMKGHSHVYWYRQLPEEGLKFMVYLQKENIIDESGMPKERFSAEFPKEGPSILRIQQVVRGDSAAYFCASSPPLGQGRETQYFGPGTRLLVL.